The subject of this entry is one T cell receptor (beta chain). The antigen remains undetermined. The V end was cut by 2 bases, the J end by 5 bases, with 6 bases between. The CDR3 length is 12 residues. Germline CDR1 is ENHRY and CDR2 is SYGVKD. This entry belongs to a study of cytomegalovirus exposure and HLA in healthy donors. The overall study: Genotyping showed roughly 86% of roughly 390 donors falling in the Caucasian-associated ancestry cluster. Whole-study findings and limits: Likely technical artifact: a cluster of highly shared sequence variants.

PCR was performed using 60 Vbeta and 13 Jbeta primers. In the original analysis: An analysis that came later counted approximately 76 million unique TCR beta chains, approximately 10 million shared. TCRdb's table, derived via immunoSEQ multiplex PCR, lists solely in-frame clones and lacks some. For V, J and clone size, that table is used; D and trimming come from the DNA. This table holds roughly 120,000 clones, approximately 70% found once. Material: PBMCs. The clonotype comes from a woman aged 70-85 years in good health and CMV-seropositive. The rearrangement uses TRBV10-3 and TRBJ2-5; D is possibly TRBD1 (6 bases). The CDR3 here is CAISEQGETQYF. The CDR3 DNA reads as TGTGCCATCAGTGAGCAGGGGGAGACCCAGTACTTC.